This TCR beta chain was documented in a study of CD8+ T cells in alopecia areata. Whole-study results and caveats: Whereas mice showed it more clearly, TCR sharing across patients was murkier, possibly because of HLA. Across lesional scalp, and particularly alopecia totalis/universalis, clonality surpassed that of normal scalp.

Germline lookup yields CDR1 GTSNPN and CDR2 SVGIG (reference sequence). This CDR3 comprises 13 residues. RNA extraction and reverse transcription yielded cDNA as sequencing template. Sequenced by immunoSEQ multiplex PCR; TCRdb stores in-frame clones only, minus some. The profile shows some 150,000 clones, under 60% of them singletons. This clone was counted only a few times. The antigen is undetermined. At one of its ends the junction is not consistent with the germline gene, which may arise from a read error. The investigators collected lesional scalp punch biopsies and peripheral blood from alopecia areata patients.

The receptor comes from a human donor with alopecia areata. This chain links TRBV30 with TRBJ1-1; tentatively, D is TRBD1 (5 bases). The source was CD8+ T cells sorted from blood, collected at week 0. CDR3: CAWIVSIRGHSSF. The CDR3 coding sequence is TGTGCCTGGATAGTTTCTATCCGTGGACACAGTTCTTTT.